This T cell receptor (beta chain) was recovered during a study of cytomegalovirus exposure and HLA in healthy donors. The CDR3 length is 15 residues. CDR1 is ENHRY, CDR2 SYGVKD, per germline. V was clipped by 7 bases and J by 8 bases, with 18 bases between them. Primers for the PCR totalled 60 Vbeta and 13 Jbeta. The method was immunoSEQ multiplex PCR; TCRdb's version includes in-frame clones alone and lacks a portion of them. The repertoire consists of approximately 89,000 clones, with roughly 85% occurring once and the leading ten covering 6.5% to 9%. The clonotype was recovered from a man between 35 and 55 years old in good health and CMV-seropositive. J is TRBJ1-6 and V is TRBV10-3; the D is unclear. Material: PBMCs. As DNA, the CDR3 is TGTGCCATCACCCCAGACACGGACTCCTATTCACCCCTCCACTTT. Translation: CAITPDTDSYSPLHF.